The clone carrying this TCR beta chain has more than one count but fewer than ten. The antigen remains undetermined. TCRdb ran MiXCR on the 5' RACE reads and lists one entry per CDR3 protein. The sample yields 450,000 to 550,000 distinct CDR3 sequences, approximately 5.3% seen once. These data originate in a study of CD8 T cells in ankylosing spondylitis. Overall study results and limits: It was reported that disease-linked clones were significantly enriched in matched ankylosing spondylitis synovial fluid. Among TCR beta sequences, a motif of under ten highly homologous variants appeared characteristic of ankylosing spondylitis blood. Relatively scarce in peripheral blood, disease-linked clones were CD8+.

Germline CDR1 KGHSH, CDR2 LQKENI. The CDR3 is 16 amino acids. Trimming pared 4 bases from V and 5 bases from J, leaving 20 bases between. This sequence joins TRBV18 and TRBJ2-5, with D possibly being TRBD1 or TRBD2 (5 bases each). This receptor was taken from a male donor with ankylosing spondylitis. The sample comprised blood, either unsorted or a sorted T cell fraction (not recorded which). The CDR3 here is CASSRPRGIAWETQYF. CDR3 bases: TGTGCCAGCTCACGACCGAGGGGAATTGCGTGGGAGACCCAGTACTTC.